The source of this T cell receptor beta chain is a study of T cells in women clearing cervical HPV infection. Whole-study context: Cases: HPV16-related CIN3 or worse on histology, 2 invasive cancers. Study conclusions and caveats: CIN3+ cases had significantly higher TCR repertoire richness than controls, but evenness did not differ.

Each participant carried one incident cervical HPV16 infection only. The junction had 9 bases not matched to a gene; V was cut back by 0 bases and J by 4 bases. This CDR3 has 17 amino acids. The germline V gene has CDR1 SGHRS and CDR2 YFSETQ. As for this clone: Its cognate antigen is unknown. Read coverage stops 3 residues before the CDR3 terminus; the germline J gene supplies the remainder.

Using immunoSEQ multiplex PCR, the repertoire was profiled, and TCRdb retains in-frame clones only, with some absent. The sample holds approximately 49,000 clones. This clonotype was sampled from a woman between 18 and 70 years old with a cervical HPV16 infection that either progressed to CIN3+ or cleared (not recorded which). Sequencing was performed on blood buffy coat. This chain uses TRBV5-1 with TRBJ2-5, with 10 nucleotides matching TRBD1. CDR3 amino acids: CASSLGSRTGGRETQYF. The sequenced part of the CDR3 DNA is TGCGCCAGCAGCTTGGGGTCCAGGACAGGGGGGAGAGAGACC.